Sequencing of this T cell receptor (beta chain) was carried out in a study of blood T cell repertoires in COVID-19. Looking at the study overall: Samples taken during acute and convalescent COVID-19 were collected in the United States, Italy and Spain. From T cells, B-cell-depleted T cells, or PBMCs came the material, which was cDNA or gDNA.

In the source study's methods: Amplified reference gene primers provided the basis for estimating nucleated cell counts. TCRdb keeps only in-frame clones here, not all; method: immunoSEQ multiplex PCR. V, J and clone size were drawn from that table, and D and trimming were deduced from the DNA. Of around 100,000 clones in the sample, around 83% were seen once. This CDR3 comprises 18 residues. Trimming stripped 3 bases from V and 0 bases from J, with 18 bases between. Germline values: CDR1 LGHDT, CDR2 YNNKEL (reference sequence). The TCR originated in a man in his 70s with acute or convalescent COVID-19. The chain couples TRBV3-1 (or the pseudogene TRBV3-2) to TRBJ1-3, with a weak D call TRBD1 (6 bases). Sequencing used peripheral blood. Here the CDR3 reads CASSHLDRPLISGNTIYF. The CDR3 region has the DNA TGTGCCAGCAGCCATTTAGACAGGCCTCTGATCTCTGGAAACACCATATATTTT.